This TCR beta chain was profiled in a study of shared clonotypes between healthy human individuals. The ends were cut back, 4 bases at V and 11 bases at J, with 9 bases in the middle. Per germline, CDR1 SGHTS and CDR2 YDEGEE. The CDR3 is 11 amino acids. TCRdb keeps only in-frame clones here, not all; method: immunoSEQ multiplex PCR. Of some 2.1 million clones listed, 93% are singletons. Terminally differentiated effector memory CD45RA+ cells were excluded by CCR7 positive selection of CD45RO-negative cells. This chain links TRBV5-8 with TRBJ1-4; D is unresolved. Sequenced: naive CD8+ T cells from PBMCs. The TCR originated in a young man in good health. Some clones in this sample may be carry-over from other donors' samples. CDR3: CASSAGYKLFF. CDR3 nucleotide sequence: TGTGCCAGCAGCGCTGGGTATAAACTGTTTTTT.